This is a list of T cell receptor beta chains from one sample in a study of blood T cell repertoires in COVID-19. The repertoire was sequenced with immunoSEQ multiplex PCR; TCRdb's copy has only in-frame clones and lacks some. Of over 250,000 clones listed, around 90% are singletons. Sequencing used peripheral blood. Receptor source: a man in his forties or fifties with acute or convalescent COVID-19. Each CDR3 is given with its conserved first and last residue.

>TRBV5-1|19
CASSLENLGHLDSGNTIYF
>TRBV6-5|14
CASSYRALSYGYTF
>TRBV4-2|17
CASSQEGSSAYNSPLHF
>TRBV5-5|16
CASSLASTGGYYEQYF
>TRBV7-9|14
CASNLQGSGNTIYF
>TRBV7-9|15
CAIRTSGETLETQYF
>TRBV6-5|12
CASSSTAYGYTF
>TRBV27|12
CASSFPDEKLFF
>TRBV4-1|15
CASSHSAAENYGYTF
>TRBV7-8|15
CASSPQGHLNYGYTF
>TRBV12-3/TRBV12-4|12
CASGEVREKLFF
>TRBV30|15
CAWYPTPDRADGYTF